The clone carrying this T cell receptor beta chain was counted only a few times. Its antigen remains unidentified. The CDR3 spans 13 residues. The germline V gene has CDR1 ENHRY and CDR2 SYGVKD. With 5 bases removed from V and 9 bases from J, the gap between germline ends came to 14 bases. This specimen comes from a study of beta chain features in type 1 diabetes. Points from the study as a whole: Type 1 diabetes patients showed a moderate but significant shortening of TCRB CDR3s in all four CD4+ subsets.

Expressed TCRB transcripts got sequenced, as all isolated RNA was reverse transcribed. Sequenced by immunoSEQ multiplex PCR; TCRdb stores in-frame clones only, minus some. Among about 400,000 clones listed, roughly 13% were seen once. The genes are TRBV10-3 and TRBJ2-4; D is possibly TRBD1 (5 bases). The receptor was isolated from a young man in good health. The specimen sequenced was naive CD4+ T cells from blood. The CDR3 nucleotides read TGTGCCATCAGTACCCTGACAGAGAGCATTCAGTACTTC. It translates to CAISTLTESIQYF.